The present TCR beta chain was sequenced within a study of metastatic and nonmetastatic thyroid tumors. Study background: Repertoire comparisons spanned blood and tumor or nodule tissue from malignant and benign thyroid patients.

Not a single patient had been given any form of treatment at any point before undergoing thyroid surgery. This clone has at least ten counts. At the DNA level, this CDR3 is encoded by other sequences in the same sample as well. With MiXCR, TCRdb called clones anew from the PCR reads. Here the sample spans 35,000 to 40,000 clones, 17% being singletons. CDR1 is SGHRS and CDR2 is YFSETQ in the germline V gene. CDR3 length equals 16 residues. V gave up 4 bases and J gave up 1 base, with 14 bases separating them. The TCR was taken from a female donor with papillary thyroid cancer or a benign thyroid nodule (not recorded which). Some clones in this sample may be carry-over from other donors' samples. The specimen sequenced was tumor tissue. V gene TRBV5-1 combines with J gene TRBJ2-2; D not resolved. CDR3 region: CASSPPAYLNTGELFF. DNA of the CDR3: TGCGCCAGCAGCCCACCGGCTTATTTGAACACCGGGGAGCTGTTTTTT.